This T cell receptor (beta chain) was retrieved from a study of CD8 T cells in Susac syndrome (dated by TCRdb to the late 2010s). Regarding the research as a whole: The study used repertoire sequencing to test whether antigen drove CD8+ T cell activation and differentiation in Susac syndrome. Clonality of the CD8+ T cell repertoire was compared between around eleven healthy donors, about 14 Susac syndrome patients and 15 multiple sclerosis patients.

Note on this clonotype: It lacks a known antigen. No much larger clone exists at a distance of one base, and base qualities are not known.

RNA was extracted using the RNeasy kit, and about 0.5 to 1 ug of the RNA was reverse transcribed with random hexamers. The immunoSEQ multiplex PCR assay, covering 54 Vbeta and 13 Jbeta segments, was used to amplify TCR beta CDR3 regions. PCR amplification bias was corrected using a synthetic template baseline for primer optimization and computational correction. The original pipeline was this. Only productive sequences were kept, with reads annotated to V, D and J genes according to IMGT and analyzed in immunoSEQ Analyzer. Clonality was computed as one minus Shannon entropy normalized by log2 of the number of productive unique sequences. For each patient and control, public and private clones were evaluated within the 100 most prevalent clones. Susac-specific clones were defined as absent from healthy and MS cohorts, around 1,000 published viral clones and other ImmuneACCESS disease sequences. TCRdb reprocessing: public reads trimmed at Q25 with fastp, clones called with MiXCR, in-frame beta chains kept. Rows are combined by CDR3 protein, so each entry shows the most common genes and DNA. The V and J calls, along with clone size, are taken from TCRdb and not from the paper's own processing. The sample table records some 80,000 distinct CDR3 sequences; around 94% of these occur just once. The top ten clonotypes cover roughly 0.26% of the sample.

High-throughput TCR beta sequencing profiled peripheral blood CD8+ and CD4+ T cells from healthy donors, Susac syndrome patients and multiple sclerosis patients. The healthy donors served as controls matched for age and sex. Bulk CD8+ and CD4+ T cells were purified magnetically by negative isolation, whereas CD8+ TEMRA cells were enriched by FACS. Blood was drawn into EDTA tubes, processed within 24 hours, and PBMCs were isolated by density gradient centrifugation. PBMCs intended for TCR sequencing were cryopreserved in liquid nitrogen and thawed later in a water bath at 37 degrees C. Purity of sorted or isolated CD4+, CD8+ and CD8+ TEMRA cells was at least 90%. Spanning cysteine to phenylalanine, the CDR3 consists of 14 amino acids. Only the CDR3 portion is preserved as DNA: 42 bases, with reading frame beginning at the first base. V was cut back by 0 bases and J by 3 bases, leaving a gap of 8 bases between them. For CDR1 and CDR2, the germline V gene (reference sequence) lists DFQATT and SNEGSKA.

Beyond this particular receptor, the publication reports: The TCR sequencing and HLA analysis was acknowledged to have included a relatively small number of individuals.

The source is a human donor in good health. The chain couples TRBV20-1 to TRBJ2-2; the D segment cannot be called with confidence. Sequenced sample: CD8+ T cells from PBMCs. The DNA reads TGCAGTGCTAGAGATAGATGGGACACCGGGGAGCTGTTTTTT. This yields the protein CSARDRWDTGELFF.